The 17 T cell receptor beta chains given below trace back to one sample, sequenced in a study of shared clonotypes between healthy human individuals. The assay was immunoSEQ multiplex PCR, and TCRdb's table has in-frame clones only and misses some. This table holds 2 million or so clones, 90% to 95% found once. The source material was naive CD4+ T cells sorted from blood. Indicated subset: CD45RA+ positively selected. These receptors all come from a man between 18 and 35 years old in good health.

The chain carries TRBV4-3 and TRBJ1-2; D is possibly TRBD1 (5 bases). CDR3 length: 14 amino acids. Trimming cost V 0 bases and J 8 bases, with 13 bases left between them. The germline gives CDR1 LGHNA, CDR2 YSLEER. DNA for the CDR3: TGCGCCAGCAGCCAAGATCAGGGAGTCATGGGCTACACCTTC. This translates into CASSQDQGVMGYTF.

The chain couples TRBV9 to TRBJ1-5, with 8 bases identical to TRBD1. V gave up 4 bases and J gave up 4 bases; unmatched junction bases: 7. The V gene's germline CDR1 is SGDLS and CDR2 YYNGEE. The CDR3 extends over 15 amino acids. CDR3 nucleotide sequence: TGTGCCAGCAGCAAACAGGGGGGAATAAATCAGCCCCAGCATTTT. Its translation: CASSKQGGINQPQHF.

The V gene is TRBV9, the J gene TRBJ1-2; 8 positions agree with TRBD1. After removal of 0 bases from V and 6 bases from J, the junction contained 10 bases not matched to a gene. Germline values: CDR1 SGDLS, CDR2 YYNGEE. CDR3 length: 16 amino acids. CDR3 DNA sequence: TGTGCCAGCAGCGTAGTCTCCCCCGGACAGGGAGATGGCTACACCTTC. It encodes CASSVVSPGQGDGYTF.

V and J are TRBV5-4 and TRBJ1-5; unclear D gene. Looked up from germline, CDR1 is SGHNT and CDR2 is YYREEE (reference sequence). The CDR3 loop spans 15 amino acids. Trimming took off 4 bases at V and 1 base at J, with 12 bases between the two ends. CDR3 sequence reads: CASSPDLGSNQPQHF. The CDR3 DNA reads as TGTGCCAGCAGCCCGGATCTAGGGAGCAATCAGCCCCAGCATTTT.

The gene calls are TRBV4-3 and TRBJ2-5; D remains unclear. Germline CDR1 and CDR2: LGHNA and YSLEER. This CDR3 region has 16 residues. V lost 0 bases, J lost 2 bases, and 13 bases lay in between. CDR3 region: CASSQDVNRLQETQYF. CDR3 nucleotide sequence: TGCGCCAGCAGCCAAGATGTTAATCGACTTCAAGAGACCCAGTACTTC.

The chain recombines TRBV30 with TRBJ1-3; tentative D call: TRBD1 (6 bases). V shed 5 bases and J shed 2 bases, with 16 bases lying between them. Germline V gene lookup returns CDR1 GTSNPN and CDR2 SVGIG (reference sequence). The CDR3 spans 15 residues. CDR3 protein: CAWAQIRGPGNTIYF. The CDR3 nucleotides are TGTGCCTGGGCTCAAATCAGGGGCCCTGGAAACACCATATATTTT.

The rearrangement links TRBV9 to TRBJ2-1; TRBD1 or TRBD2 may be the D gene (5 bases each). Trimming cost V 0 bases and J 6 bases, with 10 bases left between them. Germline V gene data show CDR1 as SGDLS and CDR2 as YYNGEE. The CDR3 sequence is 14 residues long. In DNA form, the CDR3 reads TGTGCCAGCAGCGTAGCGGGACCGAGCAATGAGCAGTTCTTC. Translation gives CASSVAGPSNEQFF. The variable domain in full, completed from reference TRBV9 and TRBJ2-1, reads DSGVTQTPKHLITATGQRVTLRCSPRSGDLSVYWYQQSLDQGLQFLIQYYNGEERAKGNILERFSAQQFPDLHSELNLSSLELGDSALYFCASSVAGPSNEQFFGPGTRLTVL.

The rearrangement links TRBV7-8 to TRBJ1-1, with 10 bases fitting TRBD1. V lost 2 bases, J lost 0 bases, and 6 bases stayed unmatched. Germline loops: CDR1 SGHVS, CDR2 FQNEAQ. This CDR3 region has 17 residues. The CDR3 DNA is TGTGCCAGCAGCTTAAGGACAGGGGGAGATATGAACACTGAAGCTTTCTTT. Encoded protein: CASSLRTGGDMNTEAFF.

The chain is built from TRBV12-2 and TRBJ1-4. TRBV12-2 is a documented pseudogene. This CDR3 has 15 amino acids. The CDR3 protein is CASRLAGGDNEKLFF. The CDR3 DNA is TGTGCAAGTCGCTTAGCAGGGGGGGATAATGAAAAACTGTTTTTT.

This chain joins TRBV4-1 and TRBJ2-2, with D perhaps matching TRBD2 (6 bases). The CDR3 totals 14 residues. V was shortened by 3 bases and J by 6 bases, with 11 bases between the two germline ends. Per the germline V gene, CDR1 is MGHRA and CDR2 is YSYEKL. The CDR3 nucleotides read TGCGCCAGCAGCCACCCGGCTAGCGCCGGGGAGCTGTTTTTT. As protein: CASSHPASAGELFF.

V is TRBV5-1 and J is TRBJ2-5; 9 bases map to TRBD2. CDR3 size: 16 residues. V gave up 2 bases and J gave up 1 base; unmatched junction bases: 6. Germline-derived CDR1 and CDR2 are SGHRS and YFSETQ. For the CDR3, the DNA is TGCGCCAGCAGCTTTGGGCCTAGCGGGGCCCAAGAGACCCAGTACTTC. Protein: CASSFGPSGAQETQYF.

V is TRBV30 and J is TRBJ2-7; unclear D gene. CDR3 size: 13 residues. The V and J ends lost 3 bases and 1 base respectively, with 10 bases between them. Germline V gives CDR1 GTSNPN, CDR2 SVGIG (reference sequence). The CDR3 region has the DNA TGTGCCTGGAGGTACGGATTATCCTACGAGCAGTACTTC. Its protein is CAWRYGLSYEQYF.

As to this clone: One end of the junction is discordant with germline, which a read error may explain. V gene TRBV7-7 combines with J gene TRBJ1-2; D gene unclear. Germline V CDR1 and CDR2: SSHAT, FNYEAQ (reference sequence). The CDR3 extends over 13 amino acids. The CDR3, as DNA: TGTGCTAGCAGCGGGCTCTCTGGGGAAGGCTACACCTTC. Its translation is CASSGLSGEGYTF. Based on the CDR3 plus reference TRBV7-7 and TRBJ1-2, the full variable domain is GAGVSQSPRYKVTKRGQDVTLRCDPISSHATLYWYQQALGQGPEFLTYFNYEAQPDKSGLPSDRFSAERPEGSISTLTIQRTEQRDSAMYRCASSGLSGEGYTFGSGTRLTVV.

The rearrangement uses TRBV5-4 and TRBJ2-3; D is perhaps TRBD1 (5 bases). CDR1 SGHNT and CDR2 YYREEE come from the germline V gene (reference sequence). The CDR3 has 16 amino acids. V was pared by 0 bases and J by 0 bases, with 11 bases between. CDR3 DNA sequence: TGTGCCAGCAGCTTGGCCCTGGGGCCTAGCACAGATACGCAGTATTTT. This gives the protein CASSLALGPSTDTQYF.

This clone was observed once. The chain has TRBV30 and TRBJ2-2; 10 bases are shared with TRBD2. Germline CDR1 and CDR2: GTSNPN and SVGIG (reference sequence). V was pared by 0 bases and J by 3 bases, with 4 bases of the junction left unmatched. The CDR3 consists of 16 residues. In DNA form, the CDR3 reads TGTGCCTGGAGTGTTGGTCTAGCGGGAGACACCGGGGAGCTGTTTTTT. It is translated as CAWSVGLAGDTGELFF. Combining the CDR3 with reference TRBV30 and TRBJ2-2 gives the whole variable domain SQTIHQWPATLVQPVGSPLSLECTVEGTSNPNLYWYRQAAGRGLQLLFYSVGIGQISSEVPQNLSASRPQDRQFILSSKKLLLSDSGFYLCAWSVGLAGDTGELFFGEGSRLTVL.

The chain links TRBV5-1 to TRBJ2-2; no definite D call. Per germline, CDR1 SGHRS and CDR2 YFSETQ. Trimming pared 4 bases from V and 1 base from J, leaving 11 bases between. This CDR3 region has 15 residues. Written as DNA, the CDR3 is TGCGCCAGCAGCCAGAACACAAAGAACACCGGGGAGCTGTTTTTT. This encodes CASSQNTKNTGELFF.

The DNA of the CDR3 is TGTGCCAGCAGCTTGTGGGCTATCCATGAGCAGTTCTTC. Translating gives CASSLWAIHEQFF. This chain joins TRBV5-6 and TRBJ2-1; no definite D call. The CDR3 spans 13 residues. Germline-derived CDR1 and CDR2 are SGHDT and YYEEEE. V dropped 1 base and J dropped 8 bases, with 10 bases sitting between them. Drawing the rest from reference TRBV5-6 and TRBJ2-1, the complete variable domain is DAGVTQSPTHLIKTRGQQVTLRCSPKSGHDTVSWYQQALGQGPQFIFQYYEEEERQRGNFPDRFSGHQFPNYSSELNVNALLLGDSALYLCASSLWAIHEQFFGPGTRLTVL.